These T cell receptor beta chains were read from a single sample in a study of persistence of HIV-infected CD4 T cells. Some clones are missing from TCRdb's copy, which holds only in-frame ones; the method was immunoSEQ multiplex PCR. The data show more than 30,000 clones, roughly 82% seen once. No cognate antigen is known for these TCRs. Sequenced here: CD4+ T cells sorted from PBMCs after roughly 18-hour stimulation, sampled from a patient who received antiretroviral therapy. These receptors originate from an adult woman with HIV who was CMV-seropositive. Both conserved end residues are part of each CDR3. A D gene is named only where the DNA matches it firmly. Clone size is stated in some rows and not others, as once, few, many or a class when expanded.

CASSIPGSLSGYTF	TGTGCCAGTAGTATCCCAGGTTCGCTAAGTGGCTACACCTTC	TRBJ1-2	TRBV19	few	NA
CASSVGGRGYQETQYF	TGTGCCAGCAGTGTAGGAGGGAGGGGGTACCAAGAGACCCAGTACTTC	TRBJ2-5	TRBV2	NA	NA
CAISETSGGTSYNEQFF	TGTGCCATCAGTGAGACTAGCGGGGGGACATCCTACAATGAGCAGTTCTTC	TRBJ2-1	TRBV10-3	NA	TRBD2
CACVMTTNEQFF	TGTGCCTGCGTTATGACTACAAATGAGCAGTTCTTC	TRBJ2-1	TRBV30	NA	NA
CASRGTQGNTGELFF	TGTGCCAGCAGAGGGACACAGGGGAACACCGGGGAGCTGTTTTTT	TRBJ2-2	TRBV2	NA	NA
CASSSNDGLSYGYTF	TGTGCCAGCAGTTCAAATGATGGACTGAGCTATGGCTACACCTTC	TRBJ1-2	TRBV28	NA	NA
CASSHSGSTDTQYF	TGCGCCAGCAGCCACAGCGGAAGCACAGATACGCAGTATTTT	TRBJ2-3	TRBV5-1	NA	NA
CARSIRGNQPQHF	TGTGCCCGGAGTATCCGGGGTAATCAGCCCCAGCATTTT	TRBJ1-5	TRBV30	NA	NA
CASSLTGTPSGANVLTF	TGCGCCAGCAGCTTGACCGGGACTCCCTCTGGGGCCAACGTCCTGACTTTC	TRBJ2-6	TRBV5-1	once	NA
CASSLRGPGYEQYF	TGTGCCAGCAGCTTAAGAGGGCCGGGGTACGAGCAGTACTTC	TRBJ2-7	TRBV5-6	NA	NA
CASSSGQGRVHF	TGTGCCAGCAGTTCGGGACAGGGGAGGGTCCACTTT	TRBJ1-6	TRBV7-9	NA	TRBD1
CASSWGGEQYF	TGTGCCAGTAGTTGGGGAGGCGAGCAGTACTTC	TRBJ2-7	TRBV19	NA	NA
CASSSSRVGRDEQYF	TGTGCCAGCAGTTCATCTAGGGTGGGACGTGACGAGCAGTACTTC	TRBJ2-7	TRBV28	NA	NA
CASSKDHSTDTQYF	TGTGCCAGCAGCAAAGATCACTCCACAGATACGCAGTATTTT	TRBJ2-3	TRBV21-1	NA	NA
CASSVEGIYTGELFF	TGTGCCAGCAGCGTCGAGGGGATATACACCGGGGAGCTGTTTTTT	TRBJ2-2	TRBV7-3	NA	NA
CAWSMGPEGGEQFF	TGTGCCTGGAGTATGGGTCCGGAAGGTGGTGAGCAGTTCTTC	TRBJ2-1	TRBV30	NA	NA
CASSFGMASVDEQFF	TGTGCCAGCAGCTTTGGTATGGCGAGTGTAGATGAGCAGTTCTTC	TRBJ2-1	TRBV7-9	NA	NA
CASSKEAAFSGANVLTF	TGCGCCAGTTCAAAAGAGGCAGCCTTCTCTGGGGCCAACGTCCTGACTTTC	TRBJ2-6	TRBV5-1	NA	NA
CASSPGHGYTF	TGTGCCAGCAGTCCGGGCCATGGCTACACCTTC	TRBJ1-2	TRBV12-3/TRBV12-4	few	NA
CASTTRARGNTEAFF	TGTGCCAGCACCACCAGAGCGAGGGGGAACACTGAAGCTTTCTTT	TRBJ1-1	TRBV2	NA	NA